What follows is one T cell receptor beta chain and its context. Its specificity is not known. This specimen belongs to a study of T-cell memory formation after mild COVID-19. Broader study findings: Clones that shrank (day 15 to 85) were balanced CD4/CD8, whereas later expanders leaned CD4+. Researchers could not confirm that second-wave clones peaking on day 37 targeted SARS-CoV-2.

The CDR3 sequence is 15 residues long. Trimming left V 0 bases short and J 7 bases short, with 14 bases between. TCRdb re-derived calls from the 5' RACE reads in MiXCR, one entry per CDR3 protein. The sample lists 25,000 to 35,000 distinct CDR3 sequences; around 12% were seen once. The gene calls are TRBV12-3 or TRBV12-4 and TRBJ2-3; no clear D. This clonotype originated in an adult woman who had mild COVID-19 (a few samples of this study predate the infection). Cell type and time point are not known. The sequenced sample consisted of PBMCs or a T cell subset sorted from them (not recorded which). CDR3 sequence: CASSLAVSPLHTQYF. DNA of the CDR3: TGTGCCAGCAGTTTAGCGGTTTCCCCGCTCCATACGCAGTATTTT.